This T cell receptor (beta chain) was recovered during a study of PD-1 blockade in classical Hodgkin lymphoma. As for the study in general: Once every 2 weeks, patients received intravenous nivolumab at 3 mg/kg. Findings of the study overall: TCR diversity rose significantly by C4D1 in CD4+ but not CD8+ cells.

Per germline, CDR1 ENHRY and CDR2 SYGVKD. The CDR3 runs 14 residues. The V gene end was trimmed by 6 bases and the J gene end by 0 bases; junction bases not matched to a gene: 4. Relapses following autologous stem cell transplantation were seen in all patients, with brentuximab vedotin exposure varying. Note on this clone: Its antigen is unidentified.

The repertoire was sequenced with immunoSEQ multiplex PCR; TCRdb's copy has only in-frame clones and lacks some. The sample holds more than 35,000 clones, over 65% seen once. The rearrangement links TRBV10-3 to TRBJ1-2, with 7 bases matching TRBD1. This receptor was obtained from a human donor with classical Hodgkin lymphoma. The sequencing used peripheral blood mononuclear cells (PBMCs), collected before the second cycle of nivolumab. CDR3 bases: TGTGCCATCAGCCACAGGGGAACTAACTATGGCTACACCTTC. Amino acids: CAISHRGTNYGYTF.